Following are 3 T cell receptor beta chains from one sample sequenced in a study of T cell responses to AZD1222 COVID-19 vaccine. Sequenced by immunoSEQ multiplex PCR; TCRdb stores in-frame clones only, minus some. The data show around 94,000 clones, nearly 90% seen once. The material was peripheral blood, obtained on day 0 of AZD1222 vaccination. These TCRs come from an adult in good health.

This chain uses TRBV18 with TRBJ1-2; D uncertain. The germline CDR1 and CDR2 sequences are KGHSH and LQKENI. This CDR3 region has 17 residues. V lost 6 bases to trimming and J lost 4 bases, with 24 bases between them. CDR3 in amino acids: CASSTSGRPEGSYGYTF. The DNA of the CDR3 is TGTGCCAGCTCCACTTCCGGGAGACCGGAGGGAAGCTATGGCTACACCTTC.

The chain has TRBV6-4 and TRBJ2-1; maybe TRBD1 (6 bases). V was trimmed by 8 bases and J by 4 bases, leaving 24 bases between them. The CDR3 runs 17 residues. CDR1 and CDR2 from the germline V gene are MRHNA and SNTAGT. The CDR3 DNA sequence: TGTGCCAGCTCCCCATGGCGTTCTGGGGGCCCGTACAATGAGCAGTTCTTC. Translating gives CASSPWRSGGPYNEQFF.

V is TRBV7-8 and J is TRBJ1-4, with TRBD1 matching over 9 bases. The germline V gene encodes CDR1 SGHVS and CDR2 FQNEAQ. V was pared by 0 bases and J by 7 bases, with 3 bases of the junction left unmatched. The CDR3 covers 15 residues. CDR3 region: CASSLAGTGLEKLFF. Written as DNA, the CDR3 is TGTGCCAGCAGCTTAGCGGGGACAGGGCTTGAAAAACTGTTTTTT.